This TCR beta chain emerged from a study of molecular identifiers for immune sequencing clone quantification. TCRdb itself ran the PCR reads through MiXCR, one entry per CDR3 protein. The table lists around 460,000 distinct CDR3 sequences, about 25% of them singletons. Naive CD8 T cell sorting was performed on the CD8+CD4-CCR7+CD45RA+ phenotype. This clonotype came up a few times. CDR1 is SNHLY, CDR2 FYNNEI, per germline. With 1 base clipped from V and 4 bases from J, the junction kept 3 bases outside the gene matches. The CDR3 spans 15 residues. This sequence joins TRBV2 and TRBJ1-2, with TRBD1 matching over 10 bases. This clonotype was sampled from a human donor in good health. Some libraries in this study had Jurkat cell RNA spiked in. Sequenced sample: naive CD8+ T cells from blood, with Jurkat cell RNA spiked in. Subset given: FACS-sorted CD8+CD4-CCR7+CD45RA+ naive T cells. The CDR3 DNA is TGTGCCAGCAGTGAAGGACAGGGGGCTACCTATGGCTACACCTTC. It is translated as CASSEGQGATYGYTF. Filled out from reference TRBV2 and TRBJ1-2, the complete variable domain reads EPEVTQTPSHQVTQMGQEVILRCVPISNHLYFYWYRQILGQKVEFLVSFYNNEISEKSEIFDDQFSVERPDGSNFTLKIRSTKLEDSAMYFCASSEGQGATYGYTFGSGTRLTVV.